This TCR beta chain appears in the sequencing data of a study of cytomegalovirus exposure and HLA in healthy donors (dated by TCRdb to 2016 to 2017). Regarding the complete study: According to a later analysis, one platform produced both the roughly 120 validation repertoires and the 666 repertoires of the first cohort. To predict cytomegalovirus infection status, the study combined high-throughput TCR immunosequencing, statistical association of individual TCRs with disease status, and machine learning. Along with the approximately 700-subject first cohort, a separate validation cohort of over a hundred different subjects was used. The study was designed to test whether signatures of past pathogen exposure could be identified by cataloging public T cell receptors. The study at large found these results: Cytomegalovirus status was reported to be diagnosed by the classifier with high specificity and sensitivity in both the original and validation cohorts. Most TCR sequences were seen in very few donors, while some public TCRs were found in many individuals. A few of the identified cytomegalovirus-associated TCR beta chains were confirmed in vitro to be specific for cytomegalovirus antigens. It was suggested by the authors that the approach could potentially be generalized to other disease states and immunological phenotypes. A total of about 150 TCR beta chains were listed by the study as associated with cytomegalovirus. Subsequent analysis determined that TCRs grouped into clusters in the first cohort also showed a tendency toward co-occurrence across the roughly 120 validation repertoires, and approximately 93% of cluster scores exceeded 0. A later analysis had no HLA typing for the validation cohort, so co-occurrence there was scored across all 130 or so repertoires.

Libraries were constructed by the immunoSEQ multiplex PCR assay. The paper's data handling went like this. To diagnose cytomegalovirus status from the catalog of TCR beta chain sequences, a statistical classification framework was built. This is the immuneACCESS table as TCRdb keeps it, with only in-frame sequences that have V and J called. A part of the clones is gone; compared with another copy, unresolved V genes explain less than half, and the rest is unexplained. That table supplies the V and J calls and clone size; D and trimming were determined from the DNA. A total of 100,000 to 150,000 clones appear in this sample, approximately 88% of them only once. The ten largest clones add up to roughly 2% of the sample. On this clone itself: Its antigen remains undetermined. No base qualities exist here, and no much larger clone lies one base off it.

The germline V gene (reference sequence) sets CDR1 to MNHEY and CDR2 to SMNVEV. The junction carries 30 bases between V and J, which are trimmed by 2 bases and 7 bases respectively. From the cysteine through the phenylalanine, the CDR3 covers 19 amino acids. Just the 57-base CDR3 DNA is kept, in frame starting at base 1. Separate from the approximately 670-subject first cohort, the validation cohort of about 120 subjects was the group to which the donors belonged. Sample: PBMCs. The rearranged segments are TRBV27 and TRBJ2-7; TRBD2 is a possible D gene, resting on 5 matching bases. This receptor was taken from a woman aged 18-29 years in good health and CMV-seronegative. The DNA sequence is as follows: TGTGCCAGCAGTTTAGACCGTGGGCCCCTGACTACTCGGATGGGGGAGCAGTACTTC. It encodes CASSLDRGPLTTRMGEQYF.